This T cell receptor beta chain emerged from a study of CD8+ T cells in alopecia areata. Study information: Treated patients took oral tofacitinib at 5 to 10 mg twice daily. Study results and limitations: Lesional tissue from the scalp (especially in alopecia totalis/universalis) showed higher clonality than normal scalp.

Germline loops: CDR1 SEHNR, CDR2 FQNEAQ (reference sequence). This CDR3 is 15 amino acids long. Concerning this clone itself: Antigen specificity is unknown. The germline gene is not matched at one end of the junction; a read error may be the cause. This same CDR3 is encoded by further DNA sequences in the sample.

The treatment here: oral pan-JAK inhibitor, 5-10 mg twice daily. Using a FACSAria, the CD4+ and CD8+ T cells were sorted from the PBMCs. RNA extraction was followed by reverse transcription into cDNA, which acted as the sequencing template. This table comes from immunoSEQ multiplex PCR, and its TCRdb copy is limited to in-frame clones, with some not included. The repertoire holds about 140,000 clones, with 85% to 90% as singletons. The source was CD8+ T cells sorted from blood, collected at week 4, from a patient treated with tofacitinib. The J gene is TRBJ2-3, the V gene TRBV7-9; D call uncertain. The sequence came from a human donor with alopecia areata. The CDR3: CASSDARNSKDTQYF. The CDR3 DNA reads TGTGCCAGCAGCGATGCCCGGAACAGCAAAGATACGCAGTATTTT.